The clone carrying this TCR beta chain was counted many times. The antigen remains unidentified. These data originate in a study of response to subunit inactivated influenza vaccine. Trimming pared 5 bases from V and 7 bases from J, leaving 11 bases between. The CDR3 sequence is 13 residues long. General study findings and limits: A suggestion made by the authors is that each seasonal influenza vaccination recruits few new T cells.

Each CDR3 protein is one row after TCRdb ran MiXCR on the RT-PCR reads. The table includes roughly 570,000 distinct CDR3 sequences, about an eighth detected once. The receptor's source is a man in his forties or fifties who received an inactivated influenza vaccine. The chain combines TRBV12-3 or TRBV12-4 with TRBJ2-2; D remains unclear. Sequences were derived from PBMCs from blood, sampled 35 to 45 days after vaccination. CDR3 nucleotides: TGTGCCAGCAGTGCCCAGGCCCACGGGGAGCTGTTTTTT. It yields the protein CASSAQAHGELFF.